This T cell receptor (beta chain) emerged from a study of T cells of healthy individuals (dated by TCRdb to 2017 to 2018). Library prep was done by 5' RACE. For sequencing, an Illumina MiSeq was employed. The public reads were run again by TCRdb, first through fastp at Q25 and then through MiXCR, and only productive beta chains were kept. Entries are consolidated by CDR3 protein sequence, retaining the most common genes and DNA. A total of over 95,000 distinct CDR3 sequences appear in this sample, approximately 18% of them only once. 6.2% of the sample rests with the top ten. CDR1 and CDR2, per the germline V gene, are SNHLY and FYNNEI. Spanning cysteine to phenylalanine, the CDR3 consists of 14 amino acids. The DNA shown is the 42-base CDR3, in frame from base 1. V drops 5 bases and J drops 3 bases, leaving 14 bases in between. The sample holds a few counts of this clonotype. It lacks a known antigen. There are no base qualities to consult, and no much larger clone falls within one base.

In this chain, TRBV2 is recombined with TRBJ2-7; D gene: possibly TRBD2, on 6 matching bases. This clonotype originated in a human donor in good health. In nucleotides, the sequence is TGTGCCAGCAGTTACATACCGGGACTCTACGAGCAGTACTTC. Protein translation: CASSYIPGLYEQYF.